The count of the clone carrying this TCR beta chain is one. The antigen is unknown. The data were obtained in a study of cytomegalovirus exposure and HLA in healthy donors. Study-wide results and caveats: Researchers reported in a later analysis that common viral pathogens appeared linked to several top clusters.

PCR amplification relied on 60 Vbeta primers (plus 13 Jbeta primers). Data came from immunoSEQ multiplex PCR; TCRdb stores just in-frame clones and leaves some out. The table includes around 150,000 clones, around four fifths detected once. The germline V and J ends were trimmed by 1 base and 4 bases, with 11 bases remaining between them. Germline CDR1 reads SGHRS; CDR2 reads YFSETQ. This CDR3 has 15 residues. V is TRBV5-1 and J is TRBJ2-2, with a possible D match to TRBD1 (6 bases). The receptor comes from a man younger than 35 in good health and CMV-seropositive. Sequenced input: PBMCs. The CDR3 region has the DNA TGCGCCAGCAGCTTGTTTGTGGGGGCCACCGGGGAGCTGTTTTTT. It specifies CASSLFVGATGELFF.